This T cell receptor beta chain was identified during a study of blood T cell repertoires in COVID-19. As for the study in general: From the United States, Italy and Spain came samples of acute and convalescent COVID-19. T cells, B-cell-depleted T cells, or PBMCs supplied cDNA or gDNA.

Per the authors' pipeline: It was from reference gene primer amplification that nucleated cell counts were estimated. TCRdb's table, derived via immunoSEQ multiplex PCR, lists solely in-frame clones and lacks some. V and J calls and clone size are those listed in that table; D and trimming were worked out from the DNA. The table shows just under 30,000 clones, with around 87% occurring only once. This clone appeared a single time. V dropped 7 bases and J dropped 4; count of bases not matched to a gene: 11. Per germline, CDR1 LNHDA and CDR2 SQIVND (reference sequence). This CDR3 region has 15 residues.

Input material: peripheral blood. The receptor was derived from an older man with acute or convalescent COVID-19. The chain links TRBV19 to TRBJ1-1, with 8 bases lining up with TRBD1. The CDR3 region is CASNGQGAKGTEAFF. CDR3 in DNA: TGTGCCAGTAACGGGCAGGGGGCGAAAGGCACTGAAGCTTTCTTT.